Listed below are T cell receptor beta chains from one sample, sequenced in a study of CD8+CD57+ T cells in acquired aplastic anemia. TCRdb re-called the reads with MiXCR, one entry per CDR3 protein. This table holds some 240,000 distinct CDR3 sequences, 34% found once. Sequenced material: sorted CD4+, CD8+, or CD8+CD57+ T cells (not recorded which) from PBMCs. The receptor set was obtained from a human donor in good health, serving as a control. Both conserved end residues are part of each CDR3. Fields, in order: V gene, clone size, J gene, D gene, CDR3 protein, CDR3 DNA. D genes are given only for firm matches. Expanded clones get a size class; other rows say once, few or many, or leave the size out.

V gene: TRBV6-1; clone size: many; J gene: TRBJ2-3; D gene: .; CDR3 protein: CASSARGDTQYF; CDR3 DNA: TGTGCCAGCAGTGCCCGAGGAGATACGCAGTATTTT
V gene: TRBV5-1; clone size: many; J gene: TRBJ2-5; D gene: .; CDR3 protein: CASSRQREETQYF; CDR3 DNA: TGCGCCAGCAGCCGTCAGCGGGAAGAGACCCAGTACTTC
V gene: TRBV4-1; clone size: .; J gene: TRBJ1-5; D gene: .; CDR3 protein: CASSQVSQDQPQHF; CDR3 DNA: TGCGCCAGCAGCCAAGTCTCGCAGGATCAGCCCCAGCATTTT
V gene: TRBV2; clone size: many; J gene: TRBJ1-2; D gene: .; CDR3 protein: CASSERQAGAPYGYTF; CDR3 DNA: TGTGCCAGCAGTGAAAGGCAGGCAGGGGCTCCATATGGCTACACCTTC
V gene: TRBV25-1; clone size: .; J gene: TRBJ1-6; D gene: .; CDR3 protein: CATGGVYNSPLHF; CDR3 DNA: TGTGCCACGGGGGGTGTCTATAATTCACCCCTCCACTTT
V gene: TRBV13; clone size: many; J gene: TRBJ2-7; D gene: .; CDR3 protein: CASSLSFSPLSYEQYF; CDR3 DNA: TGTGCCAGCAGCTTATCTTTTTCCCCACTCTCCTACGAGCAGTACTTC
V gene: TRBV9; clone size: many; J gene: TRBJ2-5; D gene: .; CDR3 protein: CASSVASRNQETQYF; CDR3 DNA: TGTGCCAGCAGCGTAGCAAGCCGGAACCAAGAGACCCAGTACTTC
V gene: TRBV2; clone size: many; J gene: TRBJ2-1; D gene: TRBD1; CDR3 protein: CASSRTGEQFF; CDR3 DNA: TGTGCCAGCAGTCGGACAGGGGAGCAGTTCTTC
V gene: TRBV6-1; clone size: few; J gene: TRBJ2-2; D gene: .; CDR3 protein: CASSPQGAGTGELFF; CDR3 DNA: TGTGCCAGCAGTCCCCAGGGAGCAGGCACCGGGGAGCTGTTTTTT
V gene: TRBV30; clone size: .; J gene: TRBJ1-1; D gene: TRBD1; CDR3 protein: CAWTGQGNTEAFF; CDR3 DNA: TGTGCCTGGACGGGACAGGGGAACACTGAAGCTTTCTTT
V gene: TRBV9; clone size: .; J gene: TRBJ2-3; D gene: TRBD2; CDR3 protein: CASSASGGEGTDTQYF; CDR3 DNA: TGTGCCAGCAGTGCTAGCGGGGGGGAGGGCACAGATACGCAGTATTTT
V gene: TRBV15; clone size: .; J gene: TRBJ1-2; D gene: TRBD1; CDR3 protein: CATCRDLTGDRGYYGYTF; CDR3 DNA: TGTGCCACCTGCAGAGATCTCACCGGGGACAGGGGATACTATGGCTACACCTTC
V gene: TRBV7-2; clone size: .; J gene: TRBJ1-1; D gene: .; CDR3 protein: CASSLPSTPGPRTEAFF; CDR3 DNA: TGTGCCAGCAGCTTACCCTCTACGCCAGGGCCGAGGACTGAAGCTTTCTTT
V gene: TRBV25-1; clone size: many; J gene: TRBJ2-3; D gene: .; CDR3 protein: CASSEPRTTDTQYF; CDR3 DNA: TGTGCCAGCAGTGAGCCCCGTACCACAGATACGCAGTATTTT
V gene: TRBV15; clone size: .; J gene: TRBJ2-7; D gene: TRBD1; CDR3 protein: CATSSGQGYEQYF; CDR3 DNA: TGTGCCACCAGCAGTGGACAGGGGTACGAGCAGTACTTC
V gene: TRBV5-1; clone size: .; J gene: TRBJ2-1; D gene: .; CDR3 protein: CASSYLGPIFYNEQFF; CDR3 DNA: TGCGCCAGCAGCTACCTAGGACCGATCTTTTACAATGAGCAGTTCTTC
V gene: TRBV5-5; clone size: few; J gene: TRBJ1-6; D gene: TRBD1; CDR3 protein: CASSLDRGHSPLHF; CDR3 DNA: TGTGCCAGCAGCTTGGACAGGGGGCATTCACCCCTCCACTTT
V gene: TRBV20-1; clone size: .; J gene: TRBJ2-1; D gene: .; CDR3 protein: CSARDLVGSNEQFF; CDR3 DNA: TGCAGTGCTAGAGATCTGGTCGGGAGCAATGAGCAGTTCTTC
V gene: TRBV11-1; clone size: few; J gene: TRBJ2-1; D gene: TRBD2; CDR3 protein: CASSLRAGGRSSYNEQFF; CDR3 DNA: TGTGCCAGCAGCTTAAGAGCGGGAGGACGAAGCTCCTACAATGAGCAGTTCTTC
V gene: TRBV20-1; clone size: .; J gene: TRBJ1-4; D gene: TRBD1; CDR3 protein: CSARDYRGGVNEELFF; CDR3 DNA: TGCAGTGCTAGAGATTACAGGGGGGGTGTTAATGAAGAACTGTTTTTT
V gene: TRBV19; clone size: .; J gene: TRBJ2-3; D gene: .; CDR3 protein: CASSIVARVGTDTQYF; CDR3 DNA: TGTGCCAGTAGTATAGTAGCACGCGTTGGCACAGATACGCAGTATTTT
V gene: TRBV5-1; clone size: .; J gene: TRBJ2-7; D gene: TRBD2; CDR3 protein: CASSYLLASYEQYF; CDR3 DNA: TGCGCCAGCAGCTATTTACTAGCGAGCTACGAGCAGTACTTC
V gene: TRBV15; clone size: .; J gene: TRBJ1-1; D gene: .; CDR3 protein: CATSSDTSWVGTEAFF; CDR3 DNA: TGTGCCACCAGCAGTGATACCTCCTGGGTGGGGACTGAAGCTTTCTTT
V gene: TRBV6-1; clone size: many; J gene: TRBJ2-7; D gene: .; CDR3 protein: CASGLASRQATYEQYF; CDR3 DNA: TGTGCCAGCGGATTGGCTAGTCGGCAGGCTACCTACGAGCAGTACTTC